What follows are 28 T cell receptor beta chains derived from one specimen sequenced in a study of T cells in tumors after PD-1 blockade. Here immunoSEQ multiplex PCR was the method, and the copy in TCRdb shows in-frame clones only, minus some. The sample carries about 63,000 clones, about 74% recorded once. Sequencing was performed on PBMCs, taken after anti-PD-1 treatment. Source of these receptors: a human donor with basal cell carcinoma.

This chain uses TRBV19 with TRBJ1-4; TRBD1 might be the D (5 bases). The V and J ends lost 5 bases and 4 bases respectively, with 11 bases between them. From germline, CDR1 is LNHDA and CDR2 SQIVND (reference sequence). The CDR3 is made up of 14 amino acids. In nucleotides, the CDR3 is TGTGCCAGTAGTTTCCGGGACGGTAATGAAAAACTGTTTTTT. As protein: CASSFRDGNEKLFF. Using reference TRBV19 and TRBJ1-4 for the parts outside the CDR3, the full variable domain is DGGITQSPKYLFRKEGQNVTLSCEQNLNHDAMYWYRQDPGQGLRLIYYSQIVNDFQKGDIAEGYSVSREKKESFPLTVTSAQKNPTAFYLCASSFRDGNEKLFFGSGTQLSVL.

DNA for the CDR3: TGTGCCAGCAGTGTTTCAGGACTAGCGGGTGTTAACACCGGGGAGCTGTTTTTT. Encoded protein: CASSVSGLAGVNTGELFF. The chain couples TRBV2 to TRBJ2-2, with 11 bases identical to TRBD2. The germline V gene encodes CDR1 SNHLY and CDR2 FYNNEI. The CDR3 runs 18 residues. Trimming cost V 4 bases and J 2 bases; bases outside gene matches: 9.

There are a few counts of this clone. The chain uses TRBV2 and TRBJ2-3; the match to TRBD2 covers 11 bases. Unmatched junction bases numbered 0, after V lost 4 bases and J lost 3 bases. The germline gives CDR1 SNHLY, CDR2 FYNNEI. The CDR3 has 14 amino acids. Written as DNA, the CDR3 is TGTGCCAGCAGTGGGACTAGCGGGACAGATACGCAGTATTTT. Translation: CASSGTSGTDTQYF.

The chain recombines TRBV6-5 with TRBJ1-1; weak D call: TRBD1 (5 bases). The CDR3 is made up of 12 amino acids. Germline-derived CDR1 and CDR2 are MNHEY and SVGAGI. V was cut by 5 bases and J by 6 bases, with 10 bases left in between. In DNA, the CDR3 is TGTGCCAGCAGTCAGGGACTGGCTGAAGCTTTCTTT. Translated: CASSQGLAEAFF.

CDR3 sequence (DNA): TGTGCCAGCAGCACCGGGACCGATAATGAAAAACTGTTTTTT. It encodes CASSTGTDNEKLFF. V and J are TRBV7-9 and TRBJ1-4; possible D gene TRBD1, 5 bases. The CDR3 loop spans 14 amino acids. Germline V gene lookup returns CDR1 SEHNR and CDR2 FQNEAQ (reference sequence). The germline V and J ends were trimmed by 5 bases and 4 bases, with 11 bases remaining between them.

V usage is TRBV6-5 and J usage is TRBJ2-3; TRBD2 might be the D (6 bases). The germline V gene encodes CDR1 MNHEY and CDR2 SVGAGI. The germline V and J ends were trimmed by 0 bases and 0 bases, with 10 bases remaining between them. This CDR3 is built from 16 residues. CDR3 sequence (DNA): TGTGCCAGCAGTTACTCGGAGCGGGCCAGCACAGATACGCAGTATTTT. Its protein is CASSYSERASTDTQYF.

The V and J genes are TRBV19 and TRBJ1-5, with 12 bases aligning to TRBD1. CDR3 length equals 19 residues. The V segment lost 5 bases and the J segment 0 bases; nucleotides outside the gene matches: 11. Germline CDR1 LNHDA, CDR2 SQIVND (reference sequence). The CDR3 nucleotides read TGTGCCAGTAGTCCCCGGGGGACAGGGGGCGAAGCTAGCAATCAGCCCCAGCATTTT. This translates into CASSPRGTGGEASNQPQHF.

This chain uses TRBV27 with TRBJ2-2, with D hard to call. Trimming removed 6 bases at V and 2 bases at J, with 7 bases between. The CDR3 is made up of 13 amino acids. The germline V gene has CDR1 MNHEY and CDR2 SMNVEV (reference sequence). For the CDR3, the DNA is TGTGCCAGCAGGGGTGCAAACACCGGGGAGCTGTTTTTT. This gives the protein CASRGANTGELFF.

This clone was recorded once. This sequence joins TRBV5-4 and TRBJ2-3; 7 bases align to TRBD1. Germline-derived CDR1 and CDR2 are SGHNT and YYREEE (reference sequence). The CDR3 has 14 residues. With 2 bases clipped from V and 4 bases from J, the junction kept 4 bases outside the gene matches. CDR3 residues: CASSLDRVADTQYF. CDR3 in DNA: TGTGCCAGCAGCTTAGACAGGGTGGCAGATACGCAGTATTTT.

The genes are TRBV6-5 and TRBJ2-7; 7 nucleotides line up with TRBD1. Per germline, CDR1 MNHEY and CDR2 SVGAGI. After removal of 7 bases from V and 4 bases from J, the junction contained 4 bases not matched to a gene. The CDR3 sequence is 12 residues long. This CDR3 is CASKTGTYEQYF. CDR3 in DNA: TGTGCCAGCAAGACAGGGACGTACGAGCAGTACTTC.

The chain has TRBV5-6 and TRBJ2-7; 9 positions agree with TRBD1. V trimming: 3 bases; J trimming: 6 bases; junction bases outside the gene matches: 10. The CDR3 runs to 15 residues. The germline CDR1 and CDR2 sequences are SGHDT and YYEEEE. The CDR3 loop reads CASSYRDRENAEQYF. Written as DNA, the CDR3 is TGTGCCAGCAGCTACCGGGACAGGGAGAATGCCGAGCAGTACTTC. The full variable domain, its missing parts supplied by reference TRBV5-6 and TRBJ2-7, is DAGVTQSPTHLIKTRGQQVTLRCSPKSGHDTVSWYQQALGQGPQFIFQYYEEEERQRGNFPDRFSGHQFPNYSSELNVNALLLGDSALYLCASSYRDRENAEQYFGPGTRLTVT.

V gene TRBV5-1 combines with J gene TRBJ2-5; 13 bases map to TRBD2. CDR3 length: 15 residues. V shed 5 bases, J shed 2 bases, and the junction held 3 bases outside the gene matches. Germline V gene sequence: CDR1 SGHRS, CDR2 YFSETQ. This CDR3 is CASRKGLAGQETQYF. CDR3 in DNA: TGCGCCAGCAGAAAGGGACTAGCGGGGCAAGAGACCCAGTACTTC.

The gene calls are TRBV18 and TRBJ2-3; tentatively, D is TRBD2 (6 bases). Germline assignment: CDR1 KGHSH and CDR2 LQKENI. Trimming left V 3 bases short and J 2 bases short, with 12 bases between. This CDR3 is built from 15 residues. The chain's CDR3 is CASSPGTGDTDTQYF. CDR3 nucleotides: TGTGCCAGCTCACCGGGGACGGGGGACACAGATACGCAGTATTTT.

This sequence joins TRBV4-2 and TRBJ1-6; D is possibly TRBD1 (5 bases). The CDR3 consists of 17 residues. Trimming removed 1 base at V and 5 bases at J, with 15 bases between. Germline V gene lookup returns CDR1 LGHNA and CDR2 YNFKEQ. CDR3 in amino acids: CASSQVMFGTDNSPLHF. CDR3 nucleotide sequence: TGTGCCAGCAGCCAAGTAATGTTCGGGACGGATAATTCACCCCTCCACTTT.

The chain joins TRBV13 to TRBJ1-2, with 7 bases that match TRBD1. CDR3 length: 14 residues. CDR1 and CDR2 (germline): PRHDT, FYEKMQ (reference sequence). The ends lost 2 bases at V and 8 bases at J; junction bases unmatched: 8. The CDR3 DNA follows: TGTGCCAGCAGCTTACCCGGGACAGTTCGGGGCTACACCTTC. Its protein product is CASSLPGTVRGYTF.

The genes are TRBV24-1 and TRBJ2-5; 10 bases line up with TRBD1. CDR1 is KGHDR, CDR2 SFDVKD, per germline. The CDR3 covers 16 residues. Trimming at V came to 4 bases and at J to 5 bases, leaving 9 bases not matched to a gene. The CDR3 nucleotides are TGTGCCACCAGTGACCCAGGACAGGGGGGTTCGGAGACCCAGTACTTC. It specifies CATSDPGQGGSETQYF.

This sequence joins TRBV3-1 (or the pseudogene TRBV3-2) and TRBJ2-2, with a possible D match to TRBD1 (6 bases). The length of the CDR3 is 14 residues. Trimming took off 6 bases at V and 4 bases at J, with 12 bases between the two ends. Germline lookup yields CDR1 LGHDT and CDR2 YNNKEL (reference sequence). CDR3 sequence: CASSEDRATGELFF. CDR3 sequence (DNA): TGTGCCAGCAGTGAGGACAGAGCCACCGGGGAGCTGTTTTTT.

This clone was seen a single time. The chain uses TRBV30 and TRBJ1-1; 10 positions agree with TRBD1. V lost 3 bases to trimming and J lost 5 bases; unmatched junction nucleotides: 6. The CDR3 contains 14 residues. The germline V gene has CDR1 GTSNPN and CDR2 SVGIG (reference sequence). This CDR3 reads CAWRGQGRGTEAFF. In DNA, the CDR3 is TGTGCCTGGAGGGGACAGGGGAGAGGGACTGAAGCTTTCTTT.

The chain recombines TRBV28 with TRBJ1-2; D not resolved. Trimming shortened V by 5 bases and J by 0 bases, and 16 bases separated the two germline ends. Germline CDR1 MDHEN, CDR2 SYDVKM. The CDR3 extends over 16 amino acids. CDR3: CASSPPLSRTNYGYTF. The CDR3 DNA follows: TGTGCCAGCAGTCCCCCGCTCTCGAGGACTAACTATGGCTACACCTTC.

The chain carries TRBV29-1 and TRBJ2-2, with 9 bases that match TRBD1. Losses at the gene ends were 2 bases for V and 7 bases for J; bases not matched to a gene: 11. Germline CDR1 and CDR2: SQVTM and ANQGSEA. This CDR3 has 16 amino acids. CDR3 bases: TGCAGCGTTGAATTAGGCGGGACAGGGATGGGCGGGGAGCTGTTTTTT. Residues: CSVELGGTGMGGELFF.

J is TRBJ2-1 and V is TRBV6-1; 9 bases fit TRBD2. The CDR3 covers 15 residues. With V trimmed by 0 bases and J by 8 bases, 5 bases remained unmatched. The germline V gene encodes CDR1 MNHNS and CDR2 SASEGT. The chain's CDR3 is CASSEAAGGPDEQFF. In DNA form, the CDR3 reads TGTGCCAGCAGTGAAGCTGCGGGGGGGCCGGATGAGCAGTTCTTC.

The CDR3 DNA reads TGTGCCAGCAGCCATTCCGGGCCAGAATTGGGCTATGGCTACACCTTC. Translating gives CASSHSGPELGYGYTF. The rearrangement joins TRBV5-6 to TRBJ1-2; unclear D gene. Germline V lookup: CDR1 SGHDT, CDR2 YYEEEE. V lost 4 bases to trimming and J lost 4 bases, with 20 bases between them. This CDR3 spans 16 amino acids.

The chain has TRBV19 and TRBJ1-1; weak D call: TRBD1 (5 bases). The CDR3 covers 12 residues. V lost 6 bases to trimming and J lost 1 base, with 6 bases between them. Germline V CDR1 and CDR2: LNHDA, SQIVND (reference sequence). The CDR3 is CASRGQNTEAFF. As DNA, the CDR3 is TGTGCCAGTAGAGGACAGAACACTGAAGCTTTCTTT.

V gene TRBV18 combines with J gene TRBJ2-1, with a weak D call TRBD1 (6 bases). The CDR3 has 15 amino acids. The V end was cut by 5 bases, the J end by 1 base, with 12 bases between. Per the germline V gene, CDR1 is KGHSH and CDR2 is LQKENI. In nucleotides, the CDR3 is TGTGCCAGCTCAGCAACACAGGGTTCCTACAATGAGCAGTTCTTC. Translation: CASSATQGSYNEQFF.

V is TRBV6-4 and J is TRBJ2-2, with D possibly matching TRBD2 (5 bases). Germline loops: CDR1 MRHNA, CDR2 SNTAGT. Trimming took 6 bases from V and 2 from J, leaving 10 bases between them. The CDR3 is 14 residues long. CDR3 DNA: TGTGCCAGCAGGCTGAGGGTTAACACCGGGGAGCTGTTTTTT. Protein sequence: CASRLRVNTGELFF.

This rearrangement joins TRBV6-2 or TRBV6-3 to TRBJ2-7, with 7 bases matching TRBD1. Germline CDR1 MNHEY, CDR2 SVGEGT. This CDR3 has 15 amino acids. The V segment lost 5 bases and the J segment 0 bases; nucleotides outside the gene matches: 7. The CDR3 loop is CASSSFWDSSYEQYF. The CDR3 DNA follows: TGTGCCAGCAGTAGTTTCTGGGACAGCTCCTACGAGCAGTACTTC.

The chain recombines TRBV9 with TRBJ1-4; no clear D gene. The CDR3 is 15 amino acids. Germline CDR1 is SGDLS and CDR2 is YYNGEE. V was clipped by 4 bases and J by 8 bases, with 18 bases between them. The CDR3 loop is CASSLKGREGEKLFF. As DNA, the CDR3 is TGTGCCAGCAGCCTAAAGGGTAGAGAAGGAGAAAAACTGTTTTTT.

The chain employs TRBV19 and TRBJ2-3, with D possibly matching TRBD1 (5 bases). The germline gives CDR1 LNHDA, CDR2 SQIVND (reference sequence). Between the trimmed V and J ends, which lost 5 bases and 2 bases, there was a span of 14 bases. The CDR3 contains 15 residues. Here the CDR3 DNA reads TGTGCCAGTAGTCCCAGGGTCGGGTTCACAGATACGCAGTATTTT. Translation gives CASSPRVGFTDTQYF.